These 16 T cell receptor beta chains originate from one sample sequenced in a study of blood T cells in healthy people across ages. A J-beta primer mix and a sample-barcoded 5' primer were used in a second PCR of roughly 7 to 12 cycles. Via MiXCR, TCRdb re-called the 5' RACE reads, giving one row per CDR3 protein. The sample includes about 800,000 distinct CDR3 sequences, about half of them seen just once. Sequencing was done on a sample of blood. The receptors stem from a man of 80 years or more in good health.

The CDR3 DNA is TGTGCCAGCAGCCGGATCGGTCGGGGGACGAAGCAGTACTTC. Translation: CASSRIGRGTKQYF. This chain joins TRBV7-9 and TRBJ2-7, with D maybe TRBD2 (6 bases). CDR1 SEHNR and CDR2 FQNEAQ come from the germline V gene (reference sequence). V lost 5 bases to trimming and J lost 8 bases, with 19 bases between them. This CDR3 has 14 amino acids.

The CDR3 DNA follows: TGTGCCACCAGCAGAGAAACAGGGTTAGGCGAGCAGTACTTC. Its translation: CATSRETGLGEQYF. The chain recombines TRBV15 with TRBJ2-4; D perhaps matches TRBD1 (6 bases). The J call may not be correct, given that the DNA end is closer to TRBJ2-7. The V gene's germline CDR1 is LNHNV and CDR2 YYDKDF (reference sequence). The CDR3 loop spans 14 amino acids.

The chain recombines TRBV9 with TRBJ2-5; the match to TRBD1 covers 8 bases. Trimming cost V 3 bases and J 11 bases; bases outside gene matches: 12. Per germline, CDR1 SGDLS and CDR2 YYNGEE. The CDR3 runs to 14 residues. The DNA of the CDR3 is TGTGCCAGCAGCGAGCGAGCGACAGGGGCTGAGCAGTACTTC. Translated: CASSERATGAEQYF.

V and J are TRBV9 and TRBJ2-5, with D unclear. The better agreement between TRBJ2-7 and the DNA end casts doubt on the J call. The CDR3 is made up of 14 amino acids. Germline-derived CDR1 and CDR2 are SGDLS and YYNGEE. For the CDR3, the DNA is TGTGCCAGCAGCGTAGATGCAGCTAGTTACGAGCAGTACTTC. Its protein is CASSVDAASYEQYF.

There are a few counts of this clonotype. This chain connects TRBV12-3 or TRBV12-4 to TRBJ2-7; 10 positions agree with TRBD1. The CDR3 has 14 amino acids. V lost 6 bases to trimming and J lost 5 bases; unmatched junction nucleotides: 7. The CDR3 spells CASSRQGARNEQYF. The CDR3 DNA reads TGTGCCAGCAGCCGACAGGGGGCTCGGAACGAGCAGTACTTC.

This clonotype was seen only a few times. This chain links TRBV6-1 with TRBJ1-4; D might be TRBD1 (5 bases). The CDR3 runs 13 residues. Germline V CDR1 and CDR2: MNHNS, SASEGT. Trimming stripped 8 bases from V and 8 bases from J, with 15 bases between. The CDR3 spells CASAGTLGEKLFF. The CDR3 DNA reads as TGTGCCAGCGCCGGGACCTTGGGGGAAAAACTGTTTTTT.

In its sample, this clonotype was seen many times. The CDR3 DNA is TGCAGTGCTCACGGGAGCGGGTACAATGAGCAGTTCTTC. Translated: CSAHGSGYNEQFF. This chain connects TRBV20-1 to TRBJ2-1, with D maybe TRBD2 (6 bases). Germline values: CDR1 DFQATT, CDR2 SNEGSKA (reference sequence). The CDR3 contains 13 residues. Trimming took off 5 bases at V and 4 bases at J, with 12 bases between the two ends.

This clonotype was seen more than once but under ten times. V is TRBV28 and J is TRBJ2-7, with 14 bases identical to TRBD2. In germline, CDR1 is MDHEN, CDR2 SYDVKM. The trim removed 3 bases at V and 5 bases at J, leaving 3 bases unmatched. The CDR3 has 15 amino acids. CDR3 nucleotides: TGTGCCAGCAGTTTTGCGGGACTAGCGGGAGACGAGCAGTACTTC. Translated: CASSFAGLAGDEQYF.

The chain employs TRBV7-2 and TRBJ2-4, with 7 bases identical to TRBD2. Germline V gene data show CDR1 as SGHTA and CDR2 as FQGNSA. The CDR3 runs 14 residues. Germline trimming cut 7 bases from V and 7 bases from J; bases unmatched to any gene: 10. DNA of the CDR3: TGTGCCAGCACCATGACTAGCCTGGACAACATTCAGTACTTC. Protein product: CASTMTSLDNIQYF. The full variable domain, rest sourced from reference TRBV7-2 and TRBJ2-4, is GAGVSQSPSNKVTEKGKDVELRCDPISGHTALYWYRQSLGQGLEFLIYFQGNSAPDKSGLPSDRFSAERTGGSVSTLTIQRTQQEDSAVYLCASTMTSLDNIQYFGAGTRLSVL.

This clonotype was counted only a few times. DNA of the CDR3: TGCGCCAGCAGCTTGCAGGGACTAGCGGGGGTCAATGAGCAGTTCTTC. It translates to CASSLQGLAGVNEQFF. The rearrangement uses TRBV5-1 and TRBJ2-1, with TRBD2 matching 14 bases. The CDR3 totals 16 residues. With V trimmed by 1 base and J by 6 bases, 3 bases remained unmatched. CDR1 and CDR2 (germline): SGHRS, YFSETQ.

The CDR3 nucleotides are TGCGCCAGCAGCTTGGACAGGGGGCTAAAGACCCAGTACTTC. The encoded protein is CASSLDRGLKTQYF. This chain uses TRBV5-1 with TRBJ2-5, with 9 bases identical to TRBD1. The CDR3 has 14 residues. CDR1 and CDR2 from the germline V gene are SGHRS and YFSETQ. Unmatched junction bases numbered 3, after V lost 0 bases and J lost 6 bases.

In its sample, this clonotype was seen a few times. The chain joins TRBV7-2 to TRBJ1-2, with unresolved D. The CDR3 has 13 residues. CDR1 and CDR2 (germline): SGHTA, FQGNSA. V lost 5 bases, J lost 8 bases, and 15 bases lay in between. CDR3 sequence (DNA): TGTGCCAGCAGCCGGATGCGCGGGTCGGGCTACACCTTC. This gives the protein CASSRMRGSGYTF.

The chain has TRBV7-2 and TRBJ2-1; no definite D call. The V end lost 5 bases, the J end lost 0 bases, and 14 bases lay between the germline ends. There are 16 residues in the CDR3. CDR1 SGHTA and CDR2 FQGNSA come from the germline V gene. The CDR3 region has the DNA TGTGCCAGCAGCCTGACGGTACGGAGCTCCTACAATGAGCAGTTCTTC. Translating it yields CASSLTVRSSYNEQFF.

In its sample, this clonotype was seen many times. This chain joins TRBV7-3 and TRBJ2-3, with TRBD2 matching over 10 bases. This CDR3 spans 18 amino acids. Germline loops: CDR1 SGHTA, CDR2 FQGTGA. V trimming: 2 bases; J trimming: 2 bases; junction bases outside the gene matches: 10. The CDR3, as DNA: TGTGCCAGCAGCTTACTTGGAAGGACTAGCGGATCCACAGATACGCAGTATTTT. Translation gives CASSLLGRTSGSTDTQYF.

The CDR3 nucleotides are TGTGCCAGCAGCTTGGAACAGGGCTTGCTGCAAGAGACCCAGTACTTC. This translates into CASSLEQGLLQETQYF. This chain connects TRBV5-4 to TRBJ2-5, with D perhaps TRBD1 (6 bases). The V end was cut by 0 bases, the J end by 2 bases, with 14 bases between. The CDR3 length is 16 residues. Germline CDR1 reads SGHNT; CDR2 reads YYREEE (reference sequence). The full variable domain, rest sourced from reference TRBV5-4 and TRBJ2-5, is ETGVTQSPTHLIKTRGQQVTLRCSSQSGHNTVSWYQQALGQGPQFIFQYYREEENGRGNFPPRFSGLQFPNYSSELNVNALELDDSALYLCASSLEQGLLQETQYFGPGTRLLVL.

CDR3 coding DNA: TGTGCCAGCAGTGTAGTGAGAGGTGAAAAACTGTTTTTT. It translates to CASSVVRGEKLFF. This chain joins TRBV28 and TRBJ1-4; D not certain. Germline values: CDR1 MDHEN, CDR2 SYDVKM. This CDR3 comprises 13 residues. Trimming removed 5 bases at V and 7 bases at J, with 11 bases between.